Each of the 30 T cell receptor beta chains below was sequenced from the same sample in a study of blood T cell repertoires in COVID-19. Clones were sequenced by immunoSEQ multiplex PCR, and TCRdb holds only the in-frame ones, with some missing. The repertoire holds hundreds of thousands of clones, with about 89% as singletons. The sequenced sample consisted of peripheral blood. The source of these receptors is a man in his fifties or sixties who had recovered from COVID-19.

This chain joins TRBV4-3 and TRBJ2-1, with 8 bases aligning to TRBD1. CDR3 length: 17 amino acids. The trim removed 0 bases at V and 9 bases at J, leaving 13 bases unmatched. CDR1 is LGHNA, CDR2 YSLEER, per germline. The DNA of the CDR3 is TGCGCCAGCAGCCAAGACTTTGGACAGGGTATCGCGTTTGAGCAGTTCTTC. Protein product: CASSQDFGQGIAFEQFF.

This chain links TRBV6-2 or TRBV6-3 with TRBJ1-2; D call uncertain. Trimming removed 7 bases at V and 8 bases at J, with 17 bases between. The CDR3 runs to 13 residues. Germline V gene lookup returns CDR1 MNHEY and CDR2 SVGEGT. The CDR3 loop reads CASTPPRTGGYTF. The CDR3 nucleotides are TGTGCCAGCACCCCCCCCAGGACGGGAGGCTACACCTTC.

V and J are TRBV23-1 and TRBJ2-7, with 11 nucleotides matching TRBD2. TRBV23-1 is reported as an ORF; its role is uncertain. This CDR3 region has 19 residues. With 3 bases clipped from V and 6 bases from J, the junction kept 19 bases outside the gene matches. In DNA, the CDR3 is TGCGCCAGCAGTCATTGGGGCTATAGCGGGAGGGCCTTTCTCTGCGAGCAGTACTTC. Encoded protein: CASSHWGYSGRAFLCEQYF.

The chain has TRBV11-3 and TRBJ2-2; D remains unclear. Germline lookup yields CDR1 SGHNT and CDR2 YENEEA. Trimming stripped 3 bases from V and 5 bases from J, with 7 bases between. The CDR3 spans 13 residues. CDR3 DNA sequence: TGTGCCAGCAGCTTCGTATCGACCGGGGAGCTGTTTTTT. Protein: CASSFVSTGELFF.

J is TRBJ2-7 and V is TRBV19; D perhaps matches TRBD2 (6 bases). From germline, CDR1 is LNHDA and CDR2 SQIVND (reference sequence). V was trimmed by 1 base and J by 6 bases, leaving 19 bases between them. This CDR3 contains 16 residues. This CDR3 reads CASSIGAGTPPTEQYF. CDR3 DNA sequence: TGTGCCAGTAGTATAGGGGCGGGAACCCCCCCTACCGAGCAGTACTTC.

The chain is built from TRBV14 and TRBJ1-6; no clear D. The CDR3 spans 17 residues. V lost 4 bases and J 0 bases, leaving 13 bases between the germline ends. The germline V gene encodes CDR1 SGHDN and CDR2 FVKESK. Here the CDR3 reads CASSLVSGSSYNSPLHF. DNA of the CDR3: TGTGCCAGCAGCCTTGTCTCGGGGAGCTCCTATAATTCACCCCTCCACTTT.

The DNA for the CDR3 is TGTGCCATCAGTGAACAGTCATCTGGAAACACCATATATTTT. It yields the protein CAISEQSSGNTIYF. J is TRBJ1-3 and V is TRBV10-3; D gene ambiguous. V was pared by 3 bases and J by 1 base, with 7 bases between. This CDR3 has 14 residues. Per germline, CDR1 ENHRY and CDR2 SYGVKD.

The genes are TRBV19 and TRBJ2-2; TRBD1 matches at 7 bases. Germline V CDR1 and CDR2: LNHDA, SQIVND (reference sequence). V lost 3 bases to trimming and J lost 5 bases; unmatched junction nucleotides: 3. CDR3 length: 14 residues. The CDR3 DNA follows: TGTGCCAGTAGTATTGCACAGGGGACCGGGGAGCTGTTTTTT. Translated: CASSIAQGTGELFF.

The V and J genes are TRBV11-2 and TRBJ1-1; 7 bases fit TRBD1. V trimming: 0 bases; J trimming: 4 bases; junction bases outside the gene matches: 5. Germline V gene lookup returns CDR1 SGHAT and CDR2 FQNNGV. The CDR3 contains 15 residues. CDR3 sequence (DNA): TGTGCCAGCAGCTTAGACTGGACAGGCTCCACTGAAGCTTTCTTT. It codes for CASSLDWTGSTEAFF. Together with reference TRBV11-2 and TRBJ1-1, the CDR3 gives the full variable domain: EAGVAQSPRYKIIEKRQSVAFWCNPISGHATLYWYQQILGQGPKLLIQFQNNGVVDDSQLPKDRFSAERLKGVDSTLKIQPAKLEDSAVYLCASSLDWTGSTEAFFGQGTRLTVV.

This rearrangement joins TRBV10-3 to TRBJ2-7; 9 bases map to TRBD1. V shed 3 bases, J shed 5 bases, and the junction held 14 bases outside the gene matches. The CDR3 consists of 17 residues. The germline V gene has CDR1 ENHRY and CDR2 SYGVKD. This CDR3 is CAISEGTAGTGRNEQYF. CDR3 sequence (DNA): TGTGCCATCAGTGAAGGGACAGCCGGGACAGGGAGGAACGAGCAGTACTTC.

The chain links TRBV9 to TRBJ2-1; perhaps TRBD2 as D (6 bases). There are 16 residues in the CDR3. Trimming removed 3 bases at V and 6 bases at J, with 19 bases between. Germline V gives CDR1 SGDLS, CDR2 YYNGEE. The CDR3 reads CASSGEGVGTSNEQFF. The CDR3 coding sequence is TGTGCCAGCAGCGGTGAGGGTGTGGGGACTTCCAATGAGCAGTTCTTC.

The chain couples TRBV5-1 to TRBJ1-2, with D possibly TRBD1 on 6 matching bases. Germline V lookup: CDR1 SGHRS, CDR2 YFSETQ. This CDR3 has 12 residues. V was shortened by 4 bases and J by 2 bases, with 6 bases between the two germline ends. Written as DNA, the CDR3 is TGCGCCAGCAGCGGACAGAACTATGGCTACACCTTC. Its translation: CASSGQNYGYTF.

V and J are TRBV27 and TRBJ2-7; 7 positions match TRBD2. Germline V lookup: CDR1 MNHEY, CDR2 SMNVEV (reference sequence). This CDR3 region has 13 residues. V trimming: 3 bases; J trimming: 3 bases; junction bases outside the gene matches: 2. The DNA of the CDR3 is TGTGCCAGCAGTTTTCGGGACTACTACGAGCAGTACTTC. Protein: CASSFRDYYEQYF.

The chain carries TRBV11-2 and TRBJ2-2; unclear D gene. The CDR3 contains 14 residues. Germline values: CDR1 SGHAT, CDR2 FQNNGV. The V and J ends lost 3 bases and 2 bases respectively, with 7 bases between them. The CDR3 here is CASSFNSNTGELFF. The CDR3, as DNA: TGTGCCAGCAGCTTCAACAGTAACACCGGGGAGCTGTTTTTT.

V is TRBV5-1 and J is TRBJ1-2, with D unresolved. V was shortened by 1 base and J by 8 bases, with 12 bases between the two germline ends. The CDR3 extends over 13 amino acids. Germline-derived CDR1 and CDR2 are SGHRS and YFSETQ. For the CDR3, the DNA is TGCGCCAGCAGCTTGAATCTGGGAGAGGGCTACACCTTC. Translating gives CASSLNLGEGYTF. The full variable domain, completed using reference TRBV5-1 and TRBJ1-2, is KAGVTQTPRYLIKTRGQQVTLSCSPISGHRSVSWYQQTPGQGLQFLFEYFSETQRNKGNFPGRFSGRQFSNSRSEMNVSTLELGDSALYLCASSLNLGEGYTFGSGTRLTVV.

The rearrangement joins TRBV6-5 to TRBJ2-2, with 10 bases lining up with TRBD2. The trim removed 6 bases at V and 6 bases at J, leaving 7 bases unmatched. CDR1 and CDR2 (germline): MNHEY, SVGAGI. The CDR3 is made up of 15 amino acids. The CDR3, as DNA: TGTGCCAGCAGGAAAGCGGGAGGGCCGTCCGGGGAGCTGTTTTTT. The encoded protein is CASRKAGGPSGELFF.

The chain recombines TRBV5-1 with TRBJ2-7, with 9 bases aligning to TRBD2. CDR3 length equals 16 residues. J was trimmed by 2 bases and V by 3 bases; bases with no gene match: 9. The V gene's germline CDR1 is SGHRS and CDR2 YFSETQ. The DNA of the CDR3 is TGCGCCAGCAGCTCCCTAAGCGGGAGGCCCACCTACGAGCAGTACTTC. Residues: CASSSLSGRPTYEQYF. Filled out from reference TRBV5-1 and TRBJ2-7, the complete variable domain reads KAGVTQTPRYLIKTRGQQVTLSCSPISGHRSVSWYQQTPGQGLQFLFEYFSETQRNKGNFPGRFSGRQFSNSRSEMNVSTLELGDSALYLCASSSLSGRPTYEQYFGPGTRLTVT.

The gene calls are TRBV7-3 and TRBJ2-7; unclear D gene. The CDR3 loop spans 13 amino acids. From germline, CDR1 is SGHTA and CDR2 FQGTGA. Trimming cost V 4 bases and J 0 bases, with 7 bases left between them. Here the CDR3 reads CASSSESSYEQYF. The CDR3 DNA reads as TGTGCCAGCAGCTCAGAATCCTCCTACGAGCAGTACTTC.

CDR3 region: CASRARGQHYGYTF. The CDR3 bases are TGTGCCAGCAGGGCCAGGGGACAGCACTATGGCTACACCTTC. The rearrangement uses TRBV6-1 and TRBJ1-2; 7 bases are shared with TRBD1. V lost 6 bases and J lost 3; bases outside the gene matches: 7. The CDR3 sequence is 14 residues long. Germline V gene sequence: CDR1 MNHNS, CDR2 SASEGT.

The chain is built from TRBV5-5 and TRBJ2-1; 7 bases match TRBD1. Unmatched junction bases numbered 7, after V lost 6 bases and J lost 7 bases. The CDR3 consists of 13 residues. The germline V gene has CDR1 SGHKS and CDR2 YYEKEE (reference sequence). CDR3 sequence reads: CASTKGAVNEQFF. In DNA form, the CDR3 reads TGTGCCAGCACCAAGGGGGCGGTTAATGAGCAGTTCTTC.

The chain employs TRBV19 and TRBJ1-5, with TRBD1 identical over 7 bases. Germline V gives CDR1 LNHDA, CDR2 SQIVND (reference sequence). J gave up 3 bases and V 7 bases, and 9 bases lay outside the gene matches. The CDR3 covers 15 residues. The CDR3 loop reads CASTEGATDNQPQHF. The CDR3 DNA follows: TGTGCCAGTACCGAGGGGGCGACTGACAATCAGCCCCAGCATTTT.

The CDR3 DNA reads TGTGCCAGCAGCGTCAGGGGCCCCTACGAGCAGTACTTC. Translating it yields CASSVRGPYEQYF. The V and J genes are TRBV3-1 (or the pseudogene TRBV3-2) and TRBJ2-7; possibly TRBD1 for D (6 bases). The CDR3 runs 13 residues. CDR1 and CDR2 from the germline V gene are LGHDT and YNNKEL (reference sequence). Trimming removed 5 bases at V and 2 bases at J, with 10 bases between.

This clone appeared a single time. The chain recombines TRBV27 with TRBJ1-4, with 7 nucleotides matching TRBD1. The germline V gene encodes CDR1 MNHEY and CDR2 SMNVEV (reference sequence). CDR3 size: 18 residues. Losses at the gene ends were 0 bases for V and 4 bases for J; bases not matched to a gene: 11. CDR3 amino acids: CASSLSSGTASLNEKLFF. As DNA, the CDR3 is TGTGCCAGCAGTTTATCTAGTGGGACAGCGAGTCTTAATGAAAAACTGTTTTTT.

In its sample, this clone was seen a few times. This rearrangement joins TRBV7-8 to TRBJ1-2; maybe TRBD1 (5 bases). CDR1 and CDR2 (germline): SGHVS, FQNEAQ. The CDR3 has 12 residues. Trimming took off 5 bases at V and 4 bases at J, with 8 bases between the two ends. The CDR3 nucleotides are TGTGCCAGCAGCCGGGGCATCTATGGCTACACCTTC. This encodes CASSRGIYGYTF.

This rearrangement joins TRBV24-1 to TRBJ1-5; 7 positions match TRBD1. The CDR3 extends over 18 amino acids. Trimming cost V 4 bases and J 0 bases; bases outside gene matches: 11. Looked up from germline, CDR1 is KGHDR and CDR2 is SFDVKD. CDR3 sequence: CATSDPGTENYSNQPQHF. CDR3 nucleotides: TGTGCCACCAGTGACCCCGGGACAGAAAATTATAGCAATCAGCCCCAGCATTTT.

The J gene is TRBJ2-7, the V gene TRBV19; 8 positions agree with TRBD2. Trimming cost V 3 bases and J 4 bases; bases outside gene matches: 8. The V gene's germline CDR1 is LNHDA and CDR2 SQIVND (reference sequence). The CDR3 contains 15 residues. In DNA, the CDR3 is TGTGCCAGTAGTATTAGAGGTAGCGGGATATACGAGCAGTACTTC. Translation gives CASSIRGSGIYEQYF.

The chain joins TRBV21-1 to TRBJ2-7; the table gives TRBD1 as D, unverified against the DNA. TRBV21-1 is shown as a pseudogene. There are 14 residues in the CDR3. CDR3 region: CASSIRDSPYEQYF. Here the CDR3 DNA reads TGTGCCAGCAGCATCCGGGACAGTCCCTACGAGCAGTACTTC.

This sequence joins TRBV4-1 and TRBJ1-5; possibly TRBD1 for D (5 bases). The CDR3 totals 17 residues. CDR1 and CDR2 (germline): MGHRA, YSYEKL. V lost 0 bases and J lost 0, with 12 bases in between. The CDR3 DNA is TGCGCCAGCAGCCAAGAATGGGGCAGATATAGCAATCAGCCCCAGCATTTT. Translated, it gives CASSQEWGRYSNQPQHF.

The chain links TRBV2 to TRBJ1-5, with a weak D call TRBD1 (5 bases). Germline loops: CDR1 SNHLY, CDR2 FYNNEI. This CDR3 comprises 15 residues. Between the trimmed V and J ends, which lost 8 bases and 0 bases, there was a span of 14 bases. CDR3 DNA sequence: TGTGCCAGCTCCCGAATGGGGCCTAGCAATCAGCCCCAGCATTTT. It codes for CASSRMGPSNQPQHF.

The sample holds one count of this clone. The rearrangement uses TRBV7-2 and TRBJ1-5, with 7 bases matching TRBD1. The germline gives CDR1 SGHTA, CDR2 FQGNSA. The CDR3 contains 15 residues. V gave up 0 bases and J gave up 5 bases; unmatched junction bases: 4. This chain's CDR3 is CASSLAYRGDQPQHF. The DNA of the CDR3 is TGTGCCAGCAGCTTAGCGTACAGGGGTGATCAGCCCCAGCATTTT.